The T cell receptor (beta chain) described here comes from a study of post-analysis software for immune sequencing data. Study-level findings and limits: Compared with controls, patients had more of 4 to 6 TRBV segments, including TRBV5-6, TRBV5-1 and TRBV20-1.

In the case of this clonotype: Its specificity is unknown.

Trimming took 6 bases from V and 0 from J; bases not matched to a gene: 7. Germline lookup yields CDR1 SNHLY and CDR2 FYNNEI. The CDR3 contains 16 residues. Unique molecular identifiers had been added to the TCR beta cDNA libraries. TCRdb used MiXCR to reprocess the PCR reads, holding one entry per CDR3 protein. Of about 800,000 distinct CDR3 sequences listed, 25% to 30% are singletons. This TCR derives from a girl aged 5-17 years with multiple sclerosis. The sequencing input was blood. The chain uses TRBV2 and TRBJ2-2, with 7 bases identical to TRBD2. The CDR3 coding sequence is TGTGCCAGCAGGATGGGACTATCCTCGAACACCGGGGAGCTGTTTTTT. Translating it yields CASRMGLSSNTGELFF.